Listed below are T cell receptor beta chains from one sample, sequenced in a study of CD8+ T cells in alopecia areata. Profiling relied on immunoSEQ multiplex PCR, and the TCRdb table lists in-frame clones only, not all of them. The sample carries tens of thousands of clones, roughly 80% recorded once. Source material: NKG2D-low CD8+ T cells sorted from blood. The receptors derive from a human donor with alopecia areata. CDR3s include the opening cysteine and the closing phenylalanine or tryptophan. A D gene is named only where the DNA matches it firmly. Some rows mark clone size as missing; the rest say once, few, many or name a class of expanded clone.

J	V	D	size	DNA	CDR3
TRBJ2-1	TRBV6-6	-	-	TGTGCCAGCAGTTACAATGAGGGGTATGAGCAGTTCTTC	CASSYNEGYEQFF
TRBJ2-1	TRBV28	-	few	TGTGCCAGCAGTTTAAGGTTAGGGGAATACAATGAGCAGTTCTTC	CASSLRLGEYNEQFF
TRBJ2-1	TRBV6-1	-	-	TGTGCCAGCAGTGGTACGACGGAGTACAATGAGCAGTTCTTC	CASSGTTEYNEQFF
TRBJ2-7	TRBV5-1	TRBD1	-	TGCGCCAGCACACCAGGGACAGGAGACTACGAGCAGTACTTC	CASTPGTGDYEQYF
TRBJ2-3	TRBV7-6	-	once	TGTGCCAGCAGCTTAGCCGGGACGCAAACAGATACGCAGTATTTT	CASSLAGTQTDTQYF
TRBJ2-7	TRBV7-9	TRBD1	medium-sized	TGTGCCAGCAGCCCGACAGGGGATGTTCACGAGCAGTACTTC	CASSPTGDVHEQYF
TRBJ2-2	TRBV4-3	TRBD1	medium-sized	TGCGCCAGCAGCCAAGCGATGACAGGGATAAACACCGGGGAGCTGTTTTTT	CASSQAMTGINTGELFF
TRBJ2-7	TRBV7-9	TRBD1	few	TGTGCCAGCAGCTCGGGACAGGGGATTTGGGAGCAGTACTTC	CASSSGQGIWEQYF
TRBJ2-7	TRBV19	TRBD1	-	TGTGCCAGTAGTAACCTGGGACAGTCCTACGAGCAGTACTTC	CASSNLGQSYEQYF
TRBJ2-7	TRBV29-1	TRBD1	-	TGCAGCGTTCGGACAGGGGAATCGTACGAGCAGTACTTC	CSVRTGESYEQYF
TRBJ1-1	TRBV6-5	-	-	TGTGCCAGCAGAAAGCGGGCGGAACTCAACACTGAAGCTTTCTTT	CASRKRAELNTEAFF
TRBJ2-3	TRBV27	TRBD1	-	TGTGCCAGCAGTTTTTTACAGGGGGCCTGGGATACGCAGTATTTT	CASSFLQGAWDTQYF
TRBJ2-3	TRBV30	-	-	TGTGCCTGGCTCACAGATACGCAGTATTTT	CAWLTDTQYF
TRBJ2-1	TRBV27	-	-	TGTGCCAGCAGTTTAGGGGGCGGCAATGAGCAGTTCTTC	CASSLGGGNEQFF
TRBJ2-3	TRBV5-4	TRBD2	-	TGTGCCAGCAGCATCGGACTAGCGGACACAGATACGCAGTATTTT	CASSIGLADTDTQYF
TRBJ2-1	TRBV7-9	-	-	TGTGCCAGCAGATTAGCAGGGAATGAGCAGTTCTTC	CASRLAGNEQFF
TRBJ1-4	TRBV5-4	-	-	TGTGCCAGCAGCTTGAAACCTAATGAAAAACTGTTTTTT	CASSLKPNEKLFF
TRBJ2-1	TRBV5-1	-	-	TGCGCCAGCAGCTTGTTCACAGGGCCCTACAATGAGCAGTTCTTC	CASSLFTGPYNEQFF
TRBJ1-3	TRBV29-1	-	-	TGCAGCGTTGAATTGACAGAGTCTGGGAACACCATATATTTT	CSVELTESGNTIYF
TRBJ2-7	TRBV28	TRBD1	-	TGTGCCAGCAGTTTAAGCGGGACAGGGTTCTACGAGCAGTACTTC	CASSLSGTGFYEQYF
TRBJ2-1	TRBV5-1	TRBD1	-	TGCGCCAGCAGCCCGTCCGGGACAGGGTTCAATGGTGATGAGCAGTTCTTC	CASSPSGTGFNGDEQFF
TRBJ2-3	TRBV4-1	TRBD2	once	TGCGCCAGCAGCCAAGATCAATATGGAGCGGGAGTCACAGATACGCAGTATTTT	CASSQDQYGAGVTDTQYF
TRBJ2-3	TRBV7-9	-	-	TGTGCCAGCAGCTCCCAGGATTCCACAGATACGCAGTATTTT	CASSSQDSTDTQYF
TRBJ2-2	TRBV4-3	TRBD2	-	TGCGCCAGCAGCCAAGATCCGCCTAGCGGGGGCTTCACCGGGGAGCTGTTTTTT	CASSQDPPSGGFTGELFF
TRBJ1-1	TRBV7-8	-	once	TGTGCCAGCAGCTTAGGAATTAGGGCGAACACTGAAGCTTTCTTT	CASSLGIRANTEAFF
TRBJ1-1	TRBV28	-	-	TGTGCCAGCAGCCATCTCGGAATAACTGAAGCTTTCTTT	CASSHLGITEAFF
TRBJ2-7	TRBV7-9	-	-	TGTGCCAGCAGCGGAGACGGCTACGAGCAGTACTTC	CASSGDGYEQYF
TRBJ1-2	TRBV14	-	few	TGTGCCAGCAGCCAACTCTTAGGCGGGGACAATGGCTACACCTTC	CASSQLLGGDNGYTF
TRBJ2-7	TRBV7-6	TRBD2	-	TGTGCCAGCAGTGGGGCTATACTAGCGGATACCTACGAGCAGTACTTC	CASSGAILADTYEQYF
TRBJ2-3	TRBV27	TRBD2	-	TGTGCCAGCAGGGTGAGCGGGGCACCTAGCACAGATACGCAGTATTTT	CASRVSGAPSTDTQYF
TRBJ2-4	TRBV6-4	TRBD2	few	TGTGCCAGCAGTGACTCCGTAGCGGGAGCGGGCATTCAGTACTTC	CASSDSVAGAGIQYF
TRBJ2-5	TRBV28	-	-	TGTGCCAGCAGCGAAGAAGAGACCCAGTACTTC	CASSEEETQYF
TRBJ2-1	TRBV27	-	-	TGTGCCAGCAGTATGGGGGAGAACTACAATGAGCAGTTCTTC	CASSMGENYNEQFF
TRBJ1-1	TRBV7-8	-	-	TGTGCCAGCCGCAGGGGTTTGGGGAACACTGAAGCTTTCTTT	CASRRGLGNTEAFF
TRBJ1-2	TRBV15	-	-	TGTGCCACCAGCAGAGATTCGACAGTATCCTATGGCTACACCTTC	CATSRDSTVSYGYTF
TRBJ2-5	TRBV18	TRBD1	-	TGTGCCAGCAGACAGGGGGCGAGGGAGACCCAGTACTTC	CASRQGARETQYF
TRBJ2-7	TRBV27	-	-	TGTGCCAGCAGTTTGGCGGGTCCGGGACTTAGTAATCCGGCTTACGAGCAGTACTTC	CASSLAGPGLSNPAYEQYF
TRBJ2-5	TRBV27	TRBD1	-	TGTGCCAGCAGTTTAGTGGGTCCTGGACAGGGGGCTCCAGAGACCCAGTACTTC	CASSLVGPGQGAPETQYF
TRBJ2-7	TRBV7-9	TRBD1	-	TGTGCCAGCAGCTTTCCCGACAGGGCGGTCTACGAGCAGTACTTC	CASSFPDRAVYEQYF
TRBJ2-7	TRBV4-2	TRBD1	-	TGTGCCAGCAGCCAAGGGACAGGGGGCTCCTACGAGCAGTACTTC	CASSQGTGGSYEQYF
TRBJ2-1	TRBV29-1	-	-	TGCAGCGTTTCCTCTGGAGAGCAGTTCTTC	CSVSSGEQFF
TRBJ2-1	TRBV4-1	-	-	TGCGCCAGCAGCCAAGATGTCGCGGTCTACAATGAGCAGTTCTTC	CASSQDVAVYNEQFF
TRBJ1-6	TRBV7-9	-	-	TGTGCCAGCAGCCTATCAGGTTTTCCCCTCCACTTT	CASSLSGFPLHF
TRBJ2-5	TRBV9	TRBD2	-	TGTGCCAGCAGCGAAATGGGACTAGCTGGAGAGACCCAGTACTTC	CASSEMGLAGETQYF
TRBJ1-1	TRBV15	-	medium-sized	TGTGCCACCAGCTTTCGGGAGAACACTGAAGCTTTCTTT	CATSFRENTEAFF
TRBJ1-2	TRBV30	TRBD1	-	TGTGCCTGGAGTTGGGACAGGGGCTCAATGGATGGCTACACCTTC	CAWSWDRGSMDGYTF
TRBJ2-7	TRBV5-4	-	few	TGTGCCAGCAGTCCCAGGGTGTCCGACGAGCAGTACTTC	CASSPRVSDEQYF
TRBJ2-5	TRBV4-1	-	-	TGCGCCAGCAGCCCCAGTGGAGAGACCCAGTACTTC	CASSPSGETQYF
TRBJ1-6	TRBV27	TRBD1	-	TGTGCCAGCAGTTTGACAGGGGATTCACCCCTCCACTTT	CASSLTGDSPLHF
TRBJ1-4	TRBV29-1	-	-	TGCAGCGTTGACGATCCCGTGGATGAAAAACTGTTTTTT	CSVDDPVDEKLFF
TRBJ1-1	TRBV7-9	TRBD1	-	TGTGCCAGCAGCTCCAGGGGGGCTGAAGCTTTCTTT	CASSSRGAEAFF
TRBJ2-5	TRBV30	-	-	TGTGCCTGGAGTGTTTTGCAACAAGAGACCCAGTACTTC	CAWSVLQQETQYF
TRBJ2-2	TRBV5-1	-	-	TGCGCCAGCAGCTTGGCCTTAGAGAACACCGGGGAGCTGTTTTTT	CASSLALENTGELFF
TRBJ2-7	TRBV27	-	-	TGTGCCAGCAGTTCCCCTGACAGGCTGGTTTACGAGCAGTACTTC	CASSSPDRLVYEQYF